Included here is one T cell receptor beta chain sequence, with context. Many counts were recorded for this clonotype. This receptor's antigen is unknown. Base quality data are lacking; no much larger clone is found one base away. The run used an Illumina NovaSeq 6000. TCRalpha and TCRbeta cDNA libraries were constructed by 5'RACE with constant-segment primers, with sample barcodes and unique molecular identifiers being introduced. RNA was extracted from every sample with Trizol reagent. Library amplification was performed in two PCR steps, and a second sample barcode and Illumina TruSeq adapters were introduced in the second step. Libraries were sequenced on an Illumina NovaSeq with 2 x 150 bp paired-end reads. The authors' analysis ran thus. With migec v1.2.7, reads were demultiplexed and then collapsed into UMI-guided consensus sequences. With mixcr v2.1.11, UMI consensuses were aligned to TRA and TRB V and J templates and assembled into clonotypes. Expanded or contracted clonotypes were those called significant by both edgeR and NoisET, with noise models trained on biological replicates. For edgeR calls, the thresholds were a false discovery rate-adjusted p below 0.01 and a log2 fold-change of 1. As an exploratory analysis of dynamics, PCA with hierarchical clustering was applied to max-normalized trajectories of the 1000 most abundant clonotypes. The CD4 or CD8 phenotype of responding clones was assigned using the separately sequenced CD4+ and CD8+ repertoires. In TCRdb, the public reads were trimmed at Q25 with fastp and aligned with MiXCR, with productive beta chains retained. CDR3 protein duplicates are merged, each entry listing the most common genes and DNA. For this entry, the V and J calls and clone size follow TCRdb and not the study's own pipeline. The table for this sample lists about 150,000 distinct CDR3 sequences; 6% to 7% of them were counted only once. The top ten constitute 2% to 2.5% of the sample.

The CDR3 sequence holds 13 residues, the cysteine and phenylalanine included. Of all the DNA, just the CDR3 is kept, 39 bases in frame from base 1. After removal of 7 bases from V and 2 bases from J, the junction retains 5 bases not matched to a gene. The data derive from a study of T-cell memory formation after mild COVID-19 (dated by TCRdb to the early 2020s). Regarding the complete study: TCR sequence clusters from the two donors were largely donor specific. In a couple of donors, T-cell clones that expanded and contracted after mild COVID-19 were tracked by sequencing TCRalpha and TCRbeta repertoires over time. Two young, previously healthy adult volunteers, one female and one male, were included in the cohort.

Overall study results and their limits: Some responding clones were detected in pre-infection memory, which suggested that pre-existing cross-reactive memory T cells had joined the SARS-CoV-2 response. The study included only a couple of mild cases, and larger cohorts that include severe cases with pre-infection samples were judged to be necessary. Whether the second-wave clones peaking on day 37 were SARS-CoV-2 specific was not confirmed. Contracting CD4+ clones were found mainly in CM and EM memory subsets, while CD8+ clones were enriched in EMRA. From day 15 to 85, contracting clones showed balanced CD4/CD8 phenotypes, whereas a second wave of clones that expanded from day 15 to 37 leaned towards CD4+.

PBMCs were isolated by Ficoll-Paque density gradient centrifugation. The sequence was obtained from an adult woman who had mild COVID-19 (a few samples of this study predate the infection). The sample titles of this study are shuffled in the database, so cell type and time point are left out; the donor was told from shared clones. The V and J segments used are TRBV12-3 or TRBV12-4 and TRBJ2-7; 7 bases in between match TRBD2. Sequencing used PBMCs or a T cell subset sorted from them (not recorded which). The base sequence is TGTGCCAGCAAAGTAGCGGGCCCCTACGAGCAGTACTTC. It encodes CASKVAGPYEQYF.